This TCR beta chain was sequenced in a study of siplizumab effects on memory and regulatory T cells. A remark on this clone: Its antigen is unidentified. At one end, the junction sequence differs from germline, possibly due to a read error.

General study results and limits: Mappable alloreactive CD4+ clones came from Treg cells about 69% of the time on average with siplizumab, against about 26% in controls. Memory cells seemed less diverse than naive T cells, which also seemed major contributors to the alloresponse.

Around 9.8 x 10^4 TCR templates were measured in each sample. Measured with immunoSEQ multiplex PCR; TCRdb has only the in-frame clones, and not every one. The table has 100,000 or so clones, around 92% seen once. The source of this sequence is a human donor in good health. Sequencing was done on a sample of Tregs sorted from blood.

The CDR3 sequence: CASSHSPRRRREKLFF. The CDR3, as DNA: TGTGCCAGCAGTCACTCTCCGAGACGTCGAAGGGAAAAACTGTTTTTT. This chain links TRBV6-5 with TRBJ1-4; D remains unclear. CDR3 length: 16 residues. From germline, CDR1 is MNHEY and CDR2 SVGAGI.